This passage covers 18 T cell receptor beta chains from one sample sequenced in a study of blood T cell repertoires in COVID-19. The repertoire was sequenced with immunoSEQ multiplex PCR; TCRdb's copy has only in-frame clones and lacks some. In the table there are a few hundred thousand clones, 75% to 90% of which are singletons. What was sequenced was PBMCs or T cells enriched from blood (not recorded which). The receptors here all came from a man aged 35-49 years who had recovered from COVID-19.

V and J are TRBV29-1 and TRBJ1-3; the D gene is possibly TRBD1 (6 bases). The CDR3 contains 13 residues. Germline CDR1 and CDR2: SQVTM and ANQGSEA. V was shortened by 7 bases and J by 2 bases, with 12 bases between the two germline ends. The CDR3 nucleotides are TGCAGCGCCAATAACAGGGCTGGAAACACCATATATTTT. It is translated as CSANNRAGNTIYF.

In its sample, this clone was seen a few times. The V gene is TRBV18, the J gene TRBJ1-4; tentative D call: TRBD1 (5 bases). V lost 3 bases and J 14 bases, leaving 16 bases between the germline ends. Germline V CDR1 and CDR2: KGHSH, LQKENI. The CDR3 contains 13 residues. The CDR3 nucleotides are TGTGCCAGCTCACCGGGGCAGGACATGAAGCTGTTTTTT. Translating it yields CASSPGQDMKLFF.

This chain uses TRBV12-3 or TRBV12-4 with TRBJ1-1, with D unclear. V shed 5 bases and J shed 7 bases, with 11 bases lying between them. There are 12 residues in the CDR3. The CDR3 region is CASSQSAGEAFF. The CDR3 region has the DNA TGTGCCAGCAGTCAATCAGCGGGTGAAGCTTTCTTT.

CDR3 protein: CASREFGGAGETQYF. The CDR3 bases are TGTGCCAGCAGAGAGTTTGGGGGGGCGGGAGAGACCCAGTACTTC. The chain uses TRBV27 and TRBJ2-5, with TRBD2 as a possible D gene (7 bases). From germline, CDR1 is MNHEY and CDR2 SMNVEV (reference sequence). The V end lost 6 bases, the J end lost 4 bases, and 18 bases lay between the germline ends. This CDR3 is built from 15 residues.

The rearrangement uses TRBV5-1 and TRBJ2-5, with TRBD2 as a possible D gene (6 bases). V gave up 2 bases and J gave up 0 bases, with 8 bases separating them. Germline CDR1 reads SGHRS; CDR2 reads YFSETQ. This CDR3 spans 14 amino acids. In nucleotides, the CDR3 is TGCGCCAGCAGCTTCGGGGGATACCAAGAGACCCAGTACTTC. It is translated as CASSFGGYQETQYF.

The chain links TRBV19 to TRBJ2-5, with 9 nucleotides matching TRBD2. CDR3 length: 15 residues. CDR1 and CDR2 (germline): LNHDA, SQIVND (reference sequence). Trimming cost V 5 bases and J 5 bases; bases outside gene matches: 9. CDR3 DNA sequence: TGTGCCAGTAGTCCTGTAGCGGGAGCGGGTGAGACCCAGTACTTC. Its protein product is CASSPVAGAGETQYF.

V is TRBV27 and J is TRBJ2-1; TRBD2 might be the D (6 bases). Germline V CDR1 and CDR2: MNHEY, SMNVEV (reference sequence). V was shortened by 6 bases and J by 2 bases, with 14 bases between the two germline ends. The CDR3 spans 15 residues. The CDR3 here is CASSLRTTAYNEQFF. The CDR3 DNA reads TGTGCCAGCAGCTTAAGGACTACCGCCTACAATGAGCAGTTCTTC.

The rearrangement joins TRBV5-1 to TRBJ2-7; D gene unclear. CDR1 and CDR2 from the germline V gene are SGHRS and YFSETQ. V lost 3 bases and J 7 bases, leaving 11 bases between the germline ends. CDR3 length equals 12 residues. The CDR3 here is CASSSPRLEQYF. The CDR3 DNA is TGCGCCAGCAGCTCGCCGCGGCTAGAGCAGTACTTC.

J is TRBJ2-3 and V is TRBV18; 7 bases line up with TRBD1. J was trimmed by 2 bases and V by 2 bases; bases with no gene match: 4. This CDR3 spans 15 amino acids. Germline CDR1 is KGHSH and CDR2 is LQKENI. The CDR3 sequence is CASSPGTDHTDTQYF. CDR3 in DNA: TGTGCCAGCTCACCAGGGACAGACCACACAGATACGCAGTATTTT. The full variable domain, with the rest looked up from reference TRBV18 and TRBJ2-3, is NAGVMQNPRHLVRRRGQEARLRCSPMKGHSHVYWYRQLPEEGLKFMVYLQKENIIDESGMPKERFSAEFPKEGPSILRIQQVVRGDSAAYFCASSPGTDHTDTQYFGPGTRLTVL.

This clone occurred once. The chain carries TRBV10-3 and TRBJ1-1, with D hard to call. The CDR3 has 12 amino acids. In germline, CDR1 is ENHRY, CDR2 SYGVKD. Deletions cut 10 bases from V and 0 bases from J, with 9 bases between. The chain's CDR3 is CATTGVNTEAFF. For the CDR3, the DNA is TGTGCCACCACCGGGGTGAACACTGAAGCTTTCTTT.

This chain connects TRBV5-1 to TRBJ2-7; a possible D gene is TRBD2 (6 bases). This CDR3 has 14 residues. Germline CDR1 reads SGHRS; CDR2 reads YFSETQ. V was trimmed by 4 bases and J by 6 bases, leaving 17 bases between them. The CDR3 here is CASSGGTDWAEQYF. Written as DNA, the CDR3 is TGCGCCAGCAGCGGCGGGACGGATTGGGCCGAGCAGTACTTC.

The rearrangement joins TRBV21-1 to TRBJ2-6; TRBD1, as called in the table, went unchecked against the DNA. TRBV21-1 has pseudogene status. This CDR3 is 20 amino acids long. The CDR3 loop reads CAGPGEAGVNTLAGANVLTF. CDR3 nucleotide sequence: TGTGCCGGGCCCGGAGAGGCAGGGGTAAATACCCTAGCTGGGGCCAACGTCCTGACTTTC.

The chain has TRBV2 and TRBJ1-5; tentative D call: TRBD1 (6 bases). Germline CDR1 is SNHLY and CDR2 is FYNNEI. Trimming took 2 bases from V and 3 from J, leaving 11 bases between them. This CDR3 is built from 15 residues. CDR3 coding DNA: TGTGCCAGCAGTGAAAGGGGGGGCCCCAATCAGCCCCAGCATTTT. Translated: CASSERGGPNQPQHF.

The rearrangement links TRBV12-3 or TRBV12-4 to TRBJ2-7; D is unresolved. V was cut by 5 bases and J by 4 bases, with 6 bases left in between. The CDR3 spans 11 residues. The CDR3 protein is CASSQLYEQYF. The CDR3 region has the DNA TGTGCCAGCAGTCAACTATACGAGCAGTACTTC.

This chain connects TRBV5-6 to TRBJ2-5; TRBD1 aligns across 10 bases. The germline gives CDR1 SGHDT, CDR2 YYEEEE. The ends lost 9 bases at V and 7 bases at J; junction bases unmatched: 21. The CDR3 runs 17 residues. As DNA, the CDR3 is TGTGCCACCCGGGACAGGGGAACCAAAGGCCACGACGGGACCCAGTACTTC. Amino acids: CATRDRGTKGHDGTQYF. Complete variable domain (other parts from reference TRBV5-6 and TRBJ2-5): DAGVTQSPTHLIKTRGQQVTLRCSPKSGHDTVSWYQQALGQGPQFIFQYYEEEERQRGNFPDRFSGHQFPNYSSELNVNALLLGDSALYLCATRDRGTKGHDGTQYFGPGTRLLVL.

The chain couples TRBV4-3 to TRBJ2-7, with TRBD1 identical over 7 bases. The CDR3 totals 14 residues. The V gene end was trimmed by 4 bases and the J gene end by 0 bases; junction bases not matched to a gene: 3. The germline gives CDR1 LGHNA, CDR2 YSLEER. CDR3 nucleotides: TGCGCCAGCAGCCCCGGGACAGCCTCCTACGAGCAGTACTTC. Translating it yields CASSPGTASYEQYF.

The chain combines TRBV4-1 with TRBJ2-7, with D perhaps TRBD2 (6 bases). Trimming cost V 0 bases and J 1 base, with 10 bases left between them. The CDR3 has 15 amino acids. Germline V gives CDR1 MGHRA, CDR2 YSYEKL. The CDR3 loop is CASSQEYGGSYEQYF. CDR3 DNA: TGCGCCAGCAGCCAAGAATACGGGGGTTCCTACGAGCAGTACTTC.

The rearrangement uses TRBV24-1 and TRBJ1-2, with 11 bases lining up with TRBD1. V gave up 2 bases and J gave up 8 bases; unmatched junction bases: 6. This CDR3 is 15 amino acids long. The V gene's germline CDR1 is KGHDR and CDR2 SFDVKD. The CDR3 loop reads CATSDWTRTGGGYTF. The CDR3 nucleotides read TGTGCCACCAGTGATTGGACCCGGACAGGGGGCGGCTACACCTTC.